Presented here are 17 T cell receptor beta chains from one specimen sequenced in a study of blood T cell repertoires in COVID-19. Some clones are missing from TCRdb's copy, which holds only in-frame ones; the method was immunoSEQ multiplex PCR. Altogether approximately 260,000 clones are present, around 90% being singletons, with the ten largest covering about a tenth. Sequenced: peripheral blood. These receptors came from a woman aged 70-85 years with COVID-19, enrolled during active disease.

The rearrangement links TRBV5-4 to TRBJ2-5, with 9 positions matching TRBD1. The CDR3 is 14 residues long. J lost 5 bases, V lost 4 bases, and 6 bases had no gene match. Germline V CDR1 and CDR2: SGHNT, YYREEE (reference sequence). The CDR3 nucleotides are TGTGCCAGCAGCCCGGGACAGGGCCGGGAGACCCAGTACTTC. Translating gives CASSPGQGRETQYF.

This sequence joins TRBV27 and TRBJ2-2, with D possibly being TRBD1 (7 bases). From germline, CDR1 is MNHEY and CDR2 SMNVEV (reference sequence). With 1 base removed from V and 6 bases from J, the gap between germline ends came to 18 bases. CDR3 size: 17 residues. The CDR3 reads CASSLLGGTEVAGELFF. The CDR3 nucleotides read TGTGCCAGCAGTTTATTAGGCGGGACAGAGGTGGCCGGGGAGCTGTTTTTT.

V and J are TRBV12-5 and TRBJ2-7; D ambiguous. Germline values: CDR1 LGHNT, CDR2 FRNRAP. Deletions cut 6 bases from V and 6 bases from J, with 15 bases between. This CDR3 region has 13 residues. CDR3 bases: TGTGCTAGTGGCTTGAGCACCCTCGGCGAGCAGTACTTC. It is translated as CASGLSTLGEQYF.

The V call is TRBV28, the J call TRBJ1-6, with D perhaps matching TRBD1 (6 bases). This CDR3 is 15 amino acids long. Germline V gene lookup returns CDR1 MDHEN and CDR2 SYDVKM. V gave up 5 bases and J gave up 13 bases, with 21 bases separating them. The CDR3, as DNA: TGTGCCAGCAGTCGCAACGGGGGGGCTGTTCTCCCCCTCCACTTT. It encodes CASSRNGGAVLPLHF.

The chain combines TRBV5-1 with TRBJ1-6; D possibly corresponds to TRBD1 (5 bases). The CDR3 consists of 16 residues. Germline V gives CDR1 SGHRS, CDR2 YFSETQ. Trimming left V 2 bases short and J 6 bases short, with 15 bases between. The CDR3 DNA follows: TGCGCCAGCAGCTTTGGCGGTCGACAGCTTAATTCACCCCTCCACTTT. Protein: CASSFGGRQLNSPLHF.

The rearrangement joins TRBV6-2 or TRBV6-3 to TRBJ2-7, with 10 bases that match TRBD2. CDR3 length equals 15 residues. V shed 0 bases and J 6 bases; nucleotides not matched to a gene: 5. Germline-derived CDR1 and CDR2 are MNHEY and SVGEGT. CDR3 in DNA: TGTGCCAGCAGTTACTCGGGGACTAGCGTTTCCGAGCAGTACTTC. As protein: CASSYSGTSVSEQYF.

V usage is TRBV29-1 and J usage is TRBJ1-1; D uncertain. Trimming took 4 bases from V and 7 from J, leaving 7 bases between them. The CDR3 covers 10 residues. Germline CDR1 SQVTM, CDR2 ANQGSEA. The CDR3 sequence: CSVGTVEAFF. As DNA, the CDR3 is TGCAGCGTTGGAACAGTTGAAGCTTTCTTT. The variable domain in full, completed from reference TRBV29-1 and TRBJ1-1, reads SAVISQKPSRDICQRGTSLTIQCQVDSQVTMMFWYRQQPGQSLTLIATANQGSEATYESGFVIDKFPISRPNLTFSTLTVSNMSPEDSSIYLCSVGTVEAFFGQGTRLTVV.

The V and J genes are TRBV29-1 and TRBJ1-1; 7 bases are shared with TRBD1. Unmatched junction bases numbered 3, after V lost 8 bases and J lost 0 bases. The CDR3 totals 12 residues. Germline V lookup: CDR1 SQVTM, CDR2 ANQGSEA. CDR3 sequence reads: CSTTGLNTEAFF. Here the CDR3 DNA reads TGCAGCACGACAGGGTTGAACACTGAAGCTTTCTTT.

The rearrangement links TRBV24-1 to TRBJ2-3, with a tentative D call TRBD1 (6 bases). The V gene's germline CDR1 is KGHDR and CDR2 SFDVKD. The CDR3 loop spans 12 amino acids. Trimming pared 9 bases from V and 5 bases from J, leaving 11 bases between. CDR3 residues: CATGGQGDTQYF. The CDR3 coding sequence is TGTGCCACCGGGGGCCAGGGAGATACGCAGTATTTT.

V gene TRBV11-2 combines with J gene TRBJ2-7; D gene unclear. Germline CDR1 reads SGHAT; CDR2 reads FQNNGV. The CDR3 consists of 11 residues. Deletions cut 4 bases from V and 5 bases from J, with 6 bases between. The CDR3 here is CASSSFHEQYF. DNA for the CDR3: TGTGCCAGCAGCTCCTTTCACGAGCAGTACTTC.

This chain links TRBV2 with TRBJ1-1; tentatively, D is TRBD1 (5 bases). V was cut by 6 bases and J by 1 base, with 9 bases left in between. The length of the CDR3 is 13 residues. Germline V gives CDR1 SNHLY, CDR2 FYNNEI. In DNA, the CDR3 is TGTGCCAGCAGGAAAGACAGGAACACTGAAGCTTTCTTT. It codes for CASRKDRNTEAFF.

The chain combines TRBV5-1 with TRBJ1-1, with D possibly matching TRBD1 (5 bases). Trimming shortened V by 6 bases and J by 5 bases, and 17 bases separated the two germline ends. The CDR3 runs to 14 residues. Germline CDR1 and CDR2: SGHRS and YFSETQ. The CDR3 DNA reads TGCGCCAGCATGCGGGACCCGCGAGGGACTGAAGCTTTCTTT. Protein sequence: CASMRDPRGTEAFF.

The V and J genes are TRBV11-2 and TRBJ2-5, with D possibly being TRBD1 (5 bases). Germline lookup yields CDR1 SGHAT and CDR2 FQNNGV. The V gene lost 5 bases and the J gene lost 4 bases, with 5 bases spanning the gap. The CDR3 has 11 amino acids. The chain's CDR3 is CASSQGETQYF. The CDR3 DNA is TGTGCCAGCAGCCAGGGAGAGACCCAGTACTTC.

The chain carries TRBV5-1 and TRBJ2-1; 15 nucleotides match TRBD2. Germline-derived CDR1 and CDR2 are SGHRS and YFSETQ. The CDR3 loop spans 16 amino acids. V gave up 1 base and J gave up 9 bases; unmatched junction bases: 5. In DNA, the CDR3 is TGCGCCAGCAGCTTGCCGGGACTAGCGGGAGGAAGTGAGCAGTTCTTC. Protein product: CASSLPGLAGGSEQFF.

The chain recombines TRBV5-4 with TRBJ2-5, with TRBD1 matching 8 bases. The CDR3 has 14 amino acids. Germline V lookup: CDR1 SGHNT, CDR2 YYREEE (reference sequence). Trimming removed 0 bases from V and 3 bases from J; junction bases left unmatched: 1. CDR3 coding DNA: TGTGCCAGCAGCTTGGTACAGGGGGAAGAGACCCAGTACTTC. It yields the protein CASSLVQGEETQYF. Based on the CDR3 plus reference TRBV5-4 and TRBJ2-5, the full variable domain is ETGVTQSPTHLIKTRGQQVTLRCSSQSGHNTVSWYQQALGQGPQFIFQYYREEENGRGNFPPRFSGLQFPNYSSELNVNALELDDSALYLCASSLVQGEETQYFGPGTRLLVL.

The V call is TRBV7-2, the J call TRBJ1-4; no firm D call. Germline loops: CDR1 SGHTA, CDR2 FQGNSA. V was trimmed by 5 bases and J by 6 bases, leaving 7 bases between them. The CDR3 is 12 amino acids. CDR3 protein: CASSPADEKLFF. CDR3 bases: TGTGCCAGCAGCCCCGCGGATGAAAAACTGTTTTTT.

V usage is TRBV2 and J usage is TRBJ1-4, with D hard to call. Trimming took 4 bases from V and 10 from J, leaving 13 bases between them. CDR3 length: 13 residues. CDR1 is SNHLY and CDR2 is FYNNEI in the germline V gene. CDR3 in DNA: TGTGCCAGCAGTGTAGAGGGAAAGGGAAAACTGTTTTTT. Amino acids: CASSVEGKGKLFF.